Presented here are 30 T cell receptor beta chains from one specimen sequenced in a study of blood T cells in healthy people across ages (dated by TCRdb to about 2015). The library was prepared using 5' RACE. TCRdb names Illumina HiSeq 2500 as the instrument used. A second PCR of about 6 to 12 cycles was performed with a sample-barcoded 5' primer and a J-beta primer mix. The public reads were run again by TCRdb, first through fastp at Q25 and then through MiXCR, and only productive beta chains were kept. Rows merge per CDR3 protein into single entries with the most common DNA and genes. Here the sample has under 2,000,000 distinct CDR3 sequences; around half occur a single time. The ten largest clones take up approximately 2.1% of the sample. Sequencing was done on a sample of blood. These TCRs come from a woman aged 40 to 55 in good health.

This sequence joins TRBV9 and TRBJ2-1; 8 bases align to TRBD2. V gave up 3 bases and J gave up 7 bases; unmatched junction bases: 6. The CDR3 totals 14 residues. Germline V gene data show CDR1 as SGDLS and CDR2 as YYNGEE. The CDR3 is CASSAAGAGNEQFF. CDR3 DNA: TGTGCCAGCAGCGCAGCGGGGGCGGGGAATGAGCAGTTCTTC.

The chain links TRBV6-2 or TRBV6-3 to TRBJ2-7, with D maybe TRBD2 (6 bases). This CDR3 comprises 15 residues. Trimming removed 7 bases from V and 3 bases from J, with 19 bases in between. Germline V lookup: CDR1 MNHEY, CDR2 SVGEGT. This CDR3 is CASTPGTGTDYEQYF. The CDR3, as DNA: TGTGCCAGCACCCCAGGGACTGGAACCGACTACGAGCAGTACTTC.

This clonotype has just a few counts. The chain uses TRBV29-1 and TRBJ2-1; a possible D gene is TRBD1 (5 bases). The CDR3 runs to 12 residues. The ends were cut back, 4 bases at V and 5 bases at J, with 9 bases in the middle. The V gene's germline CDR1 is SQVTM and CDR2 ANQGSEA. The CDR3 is CSVGYRNNEQFF. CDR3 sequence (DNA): TGCAGCGTTGGATACAGGAACAATGAGCAGTTCTTC.

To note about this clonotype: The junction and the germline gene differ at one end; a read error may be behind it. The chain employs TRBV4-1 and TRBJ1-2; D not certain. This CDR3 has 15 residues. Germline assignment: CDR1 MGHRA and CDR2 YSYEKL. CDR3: CASSVGLGLAYDYTF. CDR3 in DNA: TGCGCCAGCAGCGTGGGCTTGGGGTTGGCCTATGACTACACCTTC.

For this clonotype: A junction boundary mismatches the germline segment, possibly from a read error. CDR3 DNA sequence: TGCGCCAGCAGCTTGTTCCCAGCGGGGGGCGGGAACAATGTGCAGTTCTTC. Protein product: CASSLFPAGGGNNVQFF. The chain uses TRBV5-1 and TRBJ2-1, with 9 positions matching TRBD2. The V gene's germline CDR1 is SGHRS and CDR2 YFSETQ. CDR3 length: 17 amino acids.

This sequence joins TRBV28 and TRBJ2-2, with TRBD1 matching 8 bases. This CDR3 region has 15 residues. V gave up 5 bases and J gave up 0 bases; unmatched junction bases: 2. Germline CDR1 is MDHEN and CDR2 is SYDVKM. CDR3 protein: CASSPGGSNTGELFF. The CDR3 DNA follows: TGTGCCAGCAGTCCAGGGGGCTCGAACACCGGGGAGCTGTTTTTT.

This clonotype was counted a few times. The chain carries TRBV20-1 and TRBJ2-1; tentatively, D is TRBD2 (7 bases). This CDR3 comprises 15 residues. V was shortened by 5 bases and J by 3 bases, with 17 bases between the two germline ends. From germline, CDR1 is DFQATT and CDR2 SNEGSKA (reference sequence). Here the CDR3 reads CSALKWGGDYNEQFF. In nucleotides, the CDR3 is TGCAGTGCTCTTAAGTGGGGGGGCGACTACAATGAGCAGTTCTTC.

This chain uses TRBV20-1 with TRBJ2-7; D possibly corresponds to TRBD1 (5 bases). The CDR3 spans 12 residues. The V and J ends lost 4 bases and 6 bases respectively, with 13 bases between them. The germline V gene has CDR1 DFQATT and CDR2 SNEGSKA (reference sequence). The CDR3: CSATQRGGEQYF. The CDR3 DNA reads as TGCAGTGCTACCCAAAGGGGTGGCGAGCAGTACTTC.

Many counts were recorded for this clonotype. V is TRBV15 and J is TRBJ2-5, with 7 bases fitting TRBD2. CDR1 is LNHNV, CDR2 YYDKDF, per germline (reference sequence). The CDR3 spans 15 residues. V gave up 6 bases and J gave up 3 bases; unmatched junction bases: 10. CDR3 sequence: CATSLAGTGKETQYF. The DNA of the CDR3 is TGTGCCACCAGTTTAGCGGGCACCGGGAAAGAGACCCAGTACTTC.

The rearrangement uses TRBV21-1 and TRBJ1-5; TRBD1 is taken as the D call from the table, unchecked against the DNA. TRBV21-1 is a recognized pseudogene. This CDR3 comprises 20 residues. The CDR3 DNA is TGTGCCAGCAGCCACAGCCCGAGAGACAGGGCACCCGAGAGCAATCAGCCCCAGCATTTT. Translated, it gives CASSHSPRDRAPESNQPQHF.

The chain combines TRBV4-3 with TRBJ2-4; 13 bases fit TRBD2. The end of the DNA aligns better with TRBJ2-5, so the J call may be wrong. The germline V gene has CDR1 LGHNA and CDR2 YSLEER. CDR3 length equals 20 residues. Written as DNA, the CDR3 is TGCGCCAGCAGCCAAGCTCCTGCAGGACTAGCGGGGGATAGGGGGGAGACCCAGTACTTC. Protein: CASSQAPAGLAGDRGETQYF.

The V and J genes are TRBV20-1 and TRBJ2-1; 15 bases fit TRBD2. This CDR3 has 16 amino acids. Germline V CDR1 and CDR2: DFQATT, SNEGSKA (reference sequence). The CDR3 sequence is CSTPGTSGGRNNEQFF. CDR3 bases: TGCAGCACCCCCGGGACTAGCGGGGGGCGAAACAATGAGCAGTTCTTC.

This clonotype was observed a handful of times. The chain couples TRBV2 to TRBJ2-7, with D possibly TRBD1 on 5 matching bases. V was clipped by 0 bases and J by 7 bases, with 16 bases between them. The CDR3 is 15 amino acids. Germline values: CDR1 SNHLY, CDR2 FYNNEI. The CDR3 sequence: CASSEALRKGWEQYF. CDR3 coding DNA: TGTGCCAGCAGTGAAGCGCTGAGAAAGGGGTGGGAGCAGTACTTC. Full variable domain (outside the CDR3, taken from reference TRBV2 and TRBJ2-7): EPEVTQTPSHQVTQMGQEVILRCVPISNHLYFYWYRQILGQKVEFLVSFYNNEISEKSEIFDDQFSVERPDGSNFTLKIRSTKLEDSAMYFCASSEALRKGWEQYFGPGTRLTVT.

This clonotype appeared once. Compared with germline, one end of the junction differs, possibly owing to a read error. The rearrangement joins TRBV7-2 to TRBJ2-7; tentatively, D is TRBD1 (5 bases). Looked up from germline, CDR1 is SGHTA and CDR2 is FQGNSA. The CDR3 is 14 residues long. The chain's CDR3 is CASSLSWTSCEQYF. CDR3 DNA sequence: TGTGCCAGCAGCTTATCTTGGACATCCTGCGAGCAGTACTTC.

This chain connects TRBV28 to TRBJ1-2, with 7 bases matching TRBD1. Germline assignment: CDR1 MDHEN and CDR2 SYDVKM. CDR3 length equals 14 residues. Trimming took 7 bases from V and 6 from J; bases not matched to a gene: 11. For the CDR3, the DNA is TGTGCCAGCACTCCAGGGGGAGGGTACCATGGCTACACCTTC. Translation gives CASTPGGGYHGYTF.

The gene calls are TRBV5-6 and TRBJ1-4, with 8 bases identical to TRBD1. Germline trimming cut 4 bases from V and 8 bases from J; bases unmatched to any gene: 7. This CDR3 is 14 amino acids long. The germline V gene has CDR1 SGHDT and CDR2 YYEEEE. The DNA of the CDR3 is TGTGCCAGCAGCCACGGACAGGGCTCGGAAAAACTGTTTTTT. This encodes CASSHGQGSEKLFF.

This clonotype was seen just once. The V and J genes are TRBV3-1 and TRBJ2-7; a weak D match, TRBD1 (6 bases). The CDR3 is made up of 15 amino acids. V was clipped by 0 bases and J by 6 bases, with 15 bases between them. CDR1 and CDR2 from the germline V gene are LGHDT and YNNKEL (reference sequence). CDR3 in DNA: TGTGCCAGCAGCCAAGAACTACAGGGCGAAAGCGAGCAGTACTTC. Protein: CASSQELQGESEQYF.

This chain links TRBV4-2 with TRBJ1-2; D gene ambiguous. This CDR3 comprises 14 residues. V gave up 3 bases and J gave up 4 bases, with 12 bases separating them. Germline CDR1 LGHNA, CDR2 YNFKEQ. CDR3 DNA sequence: TGTGCCAGCAGCCAGGGTAGAAACACCTATGGCTACACCTTC. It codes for CASSQGRNTYGYTF.

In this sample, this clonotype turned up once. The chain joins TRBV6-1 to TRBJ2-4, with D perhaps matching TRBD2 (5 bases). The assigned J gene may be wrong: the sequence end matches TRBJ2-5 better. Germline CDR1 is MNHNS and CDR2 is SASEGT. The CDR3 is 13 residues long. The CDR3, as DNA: TGTGCCAGCAGAGGTAGCGAGCAAGAGACCCAGTACTTC. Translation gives CASRGSEQETQYF.

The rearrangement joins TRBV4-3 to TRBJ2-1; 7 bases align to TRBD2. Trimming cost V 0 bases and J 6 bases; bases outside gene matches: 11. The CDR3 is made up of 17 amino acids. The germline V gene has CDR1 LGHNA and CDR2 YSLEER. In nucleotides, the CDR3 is TGCGCCAGCAGCCAAGAGGCAAGCGGGAAGGGGCTCAATGAGCAGTTCTTC. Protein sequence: CASSQEASGKGLNEQFF.

The CDR3 protein is CRNNKRGLNTEAFF. The CDR3 DNA follows: TGCAGGAATAATAAGAGGGGACTGAACACTGAAGCTTTCTTT. The chain links TRBV20-1 to TRBJ1-1; perhaps TRBD1 as D (5 bases). Germline V CDR1 and CDR2: DFQATT, SNEGSKA (reference sequence). This CDR3 has 14 amino acids.

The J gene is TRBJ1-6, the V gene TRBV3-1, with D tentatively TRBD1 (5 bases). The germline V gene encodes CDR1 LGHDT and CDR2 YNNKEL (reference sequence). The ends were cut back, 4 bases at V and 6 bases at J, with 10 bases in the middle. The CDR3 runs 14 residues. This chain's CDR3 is CASSLGLFNSPLHF. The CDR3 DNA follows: TGTGCCAGCAGCCTGGGACTTTTTAATTCACCCCTCCACTTT.

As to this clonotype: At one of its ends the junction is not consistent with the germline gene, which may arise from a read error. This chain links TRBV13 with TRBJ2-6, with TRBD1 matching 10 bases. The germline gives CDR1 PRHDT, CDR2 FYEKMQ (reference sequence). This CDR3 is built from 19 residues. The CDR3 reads CASSLTHQDRGFGANALTF. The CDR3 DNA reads TGTGCCAGCAGCTTAACCCACCAGGACAGGGGGTTTGGGGCCAACGCCCTGACTTTC.

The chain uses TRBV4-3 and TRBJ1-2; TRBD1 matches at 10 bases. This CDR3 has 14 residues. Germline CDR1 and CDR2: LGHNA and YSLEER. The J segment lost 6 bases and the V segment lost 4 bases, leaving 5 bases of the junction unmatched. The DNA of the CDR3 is TGCGCCAGCAGCCGGCCGGGACAGGGGAATGGCTACACCTTC. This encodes CASSRPGQGNGYTF.

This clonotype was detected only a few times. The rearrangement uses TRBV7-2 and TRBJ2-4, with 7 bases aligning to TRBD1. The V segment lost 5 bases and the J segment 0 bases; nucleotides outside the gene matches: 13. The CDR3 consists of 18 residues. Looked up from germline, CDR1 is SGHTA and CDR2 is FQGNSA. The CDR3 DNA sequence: TGTGCCAGCAGCGATCGGGACAGCTCTCGGCTAGCCAAAAACATTCAGTACTTC. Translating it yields CASSDRDSSRLAKNIQYF.

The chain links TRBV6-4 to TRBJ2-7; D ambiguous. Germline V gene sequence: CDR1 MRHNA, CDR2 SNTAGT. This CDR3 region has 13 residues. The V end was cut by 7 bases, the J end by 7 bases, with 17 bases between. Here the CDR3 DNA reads TGTGCCAGCAAAGGCGATTTGAATGTTGAGCAGTACTTC. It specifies CASKGDLNVEQYF.

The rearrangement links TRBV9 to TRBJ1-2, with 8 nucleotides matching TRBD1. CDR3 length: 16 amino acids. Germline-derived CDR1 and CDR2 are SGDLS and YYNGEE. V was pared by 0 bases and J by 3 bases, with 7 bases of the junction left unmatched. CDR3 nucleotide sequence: TGTGCCAGCAGCGTAGAGAGACAGGGGATTCACTATGGCTACACCTTC. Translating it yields CASSVERQGIHYGYTF.

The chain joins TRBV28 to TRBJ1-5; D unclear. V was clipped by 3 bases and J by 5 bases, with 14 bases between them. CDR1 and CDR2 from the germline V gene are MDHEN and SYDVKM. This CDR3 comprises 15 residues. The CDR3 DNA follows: TGTGCCAGCAGTTTGCGAGAGGTGGGAGATCAGCCCCAGCATTTT. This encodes CASSLREVGDQPQHF.

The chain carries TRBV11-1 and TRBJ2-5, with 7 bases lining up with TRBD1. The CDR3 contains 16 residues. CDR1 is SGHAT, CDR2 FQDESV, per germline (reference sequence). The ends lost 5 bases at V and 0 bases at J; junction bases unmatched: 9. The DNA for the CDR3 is TGTGCCAGCAGCAAATTTGACAGGGTAAACCAAGAGACCCAGTACTTC. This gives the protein CASSKFDRVNQETQYF.

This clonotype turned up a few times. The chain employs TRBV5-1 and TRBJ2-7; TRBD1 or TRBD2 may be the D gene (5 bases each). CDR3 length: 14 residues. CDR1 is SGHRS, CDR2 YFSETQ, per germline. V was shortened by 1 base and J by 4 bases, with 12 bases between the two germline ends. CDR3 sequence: CASSLKGAGYEQYF. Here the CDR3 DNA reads TGCGCCAGCAGCTTGAAAGGGGCGGGTTACGAGCAGTACTTC.